These T cell receptor beta chains were read from a single sample in a study of blood T cell repertoires in COVID-19. Generated by immunoSEQ multiplex PCR, the TCRdb table keeps only in-frame clones and is missing some. The repertoire has tens of thousands of clones, approximately 79% of them found once; the top ten carry just over 2.5%. The sequenced sample was peripheral blood. The receptors were sampled from a human donor with acute or convalescent COVID-19. The donor label of this sample is uncertain. Each CDR3 is given with its conserved first and last residue. A D gene is named only where the DNA matches it firmly. Size values are once, few and many counts, or a class for expanded clones, and some rows have none.

NA 16 TRBJ1-4 TRBV28 few TGTGCCAGCAGTCCCGCAGGGAGGGGACTCGGTGAAAAACTGTTTTTT CASSPAGRGLGEKLFF
NA 16 TRBJ1-5 TRBV19 NA TGTGCCAGTAGTATAGACTCGACAGGCGGCAAGCAGCCCCAGCATTTT CASSIDSTGGKQPQHF
NA 15 TRBJ1-5 TRBV28 once TGTGCCAGCAGTTTGGGGCGAGGAAGCAATCAGCCCCAGCATTTT CASSLGRGSNQPQHF
NA 12 TRBJ1-2 TRBV6-2/TRBV6-3 few TGTGCCAGCAGTCGGACTGTGGGAGGCTACACCTTC CASSRTVGGYTF
TRBD2 17 TRBJ2-5 TRBV7-8 once TGTGCCAGCAGCTTAGTGGTGCTAGCGGGAGTGGGAGAGACCCAGTACTTC CASSLVVLAGVGETQYF
NA 15 TRBJ1-5 TRBV18 NA TGTGCCAGCTCACCAGGGCTCCATAGCAATCAGCCCCAGCATTTT CASSPGLHSNQPQHF
TRBD1 15 TRBJ1-4 TRBV15 NA TGTGCCACCAGCAGAGCGGGGACAGGGAGAGAAAAACTGTTTTTT CATSRAGTGREKLFF
TRBD1 14 TRBJ1-6 TRBV9 once TGTGCCAGCAGCTCCGGGACAGGAGAATCACCCCTCCACTTT CASSSGTGESPLHF
TRBD2 14 TRBJ2-7 TRBV7-2 NA TGTGCCAGCAGCTTAGGCGGGAGCGCTTACGAGCAGTACTTC CASSLGGSAYEQYF
TRBD2 17 TRBJ2-1 TRBV9 NA TGTGCCAGCGAGGGACACCAACTAGCGGGAGTTAAAAATGAGCAGTTCTTC CASEGHQLAGVKNEQFF
NA 12 TRBJ1-2 TRBV11-2 few TGTGCCAGCAGCAACTTATGGTATGGCTACACCTTC CASSNLWYGYTF
TRBD2 14 TRBJ2-5 TRBV3-1/TRBV3-2 NA TGTGCCAGCAGCCGGCGGGGGGGCCAAGAGACCCAGTACTTC CASSRRGGQETQYF
NA 14 TRBJ2-1 TRBV25-1 few TGTGCCAGCAGTGACCCCTCCAGGGGCAATGAGCAGTTCTTC CASSDPSRGNEQFF
TRBD1 15 TRBJ1-3 TRBV9 NA TGTGCCAGCAGCGAACAGGGGCTAGCTGGAAACACCATATATTTT CASSEQGLAGNTIYF
NA 13 TRBJ1-1 TRBV19 NA TGTGCCAGTAGATACGGTTTGAACACTGAAGCTTTCTTT CASRYGLNTEAFF
NA 13 TRBJ1-3 TRBV5-1 NA TGCGCCAGCAGCTCCAGGGTTGGAAACACCATATATTTT CASSSRVGNTIYF
NA 11 TRBJ1-2 TRBV28 NA TGTGCCAGCAGTTTCGGGTATGGCTACACCTTC CASSFGYGYTF
NA 15 TRBJ1-4 TRBV11-1 NA TGTGCCAGCAGCTTAGAGGGGTCAACTAATGAAAAACTGTTTTTT CASSLEGSTNEKLFF
NA 12 TRBJ2-7 TRBV7-2 NA TGTGCCAGCAGCCGGGTCCCGGGCGAGCAGTACTTC CASSRVPGEQYF
NA 15 TRBJ2-1 TRBV30 NA TGTGCCTTGTCAATTCATAGCGGTACCTACAATGAGCAGTTCTTC CALSIHSGTYNEQFF
TRBD1 15 TRBJ1-1 TRBV11-2 NA TGTGCCAGCAGCTTAGGGGGACAGGTTGGCACTGAAGCTTTCTTT CASSLGGQVGTEAFF
TRBD2 12 TRBJ2-5 TRBV6-5 NA TGTGTCGTAGCTAGCGGGACGGGGCCCCAGTACTTC CVVASGTGPQYF
NA 15 TRBJ1-5 TRBV6-6 NA TGTGCCAGCACCCAGGGGCCTAGGGGCAATCAGCCCCAGCATTTT CASTQGPRGNQPQHF
NA 13 TRBJ1-2 TRBV11-2 NA TGTGCCAGCAGCTCGACTCCTAACTATGGCTACACCTTC CASSSTPNYGYTF
TRBD1 14 TRBJ1-1 TRBV18 NA TGTGCCAGCTCACCAACAGGGGGTAACACTGAAGCTTTCTTT CASSPTGGNTEAFF
NA 12 TRBJ2-5 TRBV2 NA TGTGCCAGCATGACGGGGCAAGAGACCCAGTACTTC CASMTGQETQYF
TRBD2 17 TRBJ2-1 TRBV15 NA TGTGCCACCAGCGTGGATAGCGGGGCGAGCTCCTACAATGAGCAGTTCTTC CATSVDSGASSYNEQFF
TRBD1 16 TRBJ2-5 TRBV24-1 NA TGTGCCACCAGTGATACCTTACAGGGGGCAGGGGAGACCCAGTACTTC CATSDTLQGAGETQYF
NA 16 TRBJ1-3 TRBV11-2 NA TGTGCCAGCAGCTCAAATAGGGGGGGATCTGGAAACACCATATATTTT CASSSNRGGSGNTIYF
NA 14 TRBJ1-4 TRBV7-2 NA TGTGCCAGCAGCCGCTTCGGGGGGGGTGAAAAACTGTTTTTT CASSRFGGGEKLFF
TRBD1 17 TRBJ1-2 TRBV2 NA TGTGCCAGCAGTGAAATGGACAGGGGATCATCTTACTATGGCTACACCTTC CASSEMDRGSSYYGYTF
NA 15 TRBJ2-3 TRBV5-6 NA TGTGCCAGCAGCTTGGCCCTCCTAAGCACAGATACGCAGTATTTT CASSLALLSTDTQYF
TRBD2 14 TRBJ2-3 TRBV29-1 NA TGCAGCGTCAGGTTGGGGGGGGGCACAGATACGCAGTATTTT CSVRLGGGTDTQYF
TRBD1 13 TRBJ1-5 TRBV2 NA TGTGCCAGCCAGGACAGGGAAAATCAGCCCCAGCATTTT CASQDRENQPQHF
TRBD1 16 TRBJ1-3 TRBV7-2 once TGTGCCAGCAGCTTAGGGGGACAGGGCGTTGGAAACACCATATATTTT CASSLGGQGVGNTIYF
NA 14 TRBJ1-6 TRBV7-8 NA TGTGCCAGCACGCGGGCCAGATATAATTCACCCCTCCACTTT CASTRARYNSPLHF
NA 15 TRBJ2-1 TRBV7-9 NA TGTGCCAGCAGCTATACAGGGCGGGGGTACAATGAGCAGTTCTTC CASSYTGRGYNEQFF
TRBD2 15 TRBJ2-5 TRBV5-1 few TGCGCCAGCTCGGGGGCTAGCGGGGGGAGAGAGACCCAGTACTTC CASSGASGGRETQYF
NA 13 TRBJ1-3 TRBV7-2 NA TGTGCCAGCAGCTTAGGACATGGAAACACCATATATTTT CASSLGHGNTIYF
TRBD1 13 TRBJ2-7 TRBV30 NA TGTGCCTGGAGTTTAGGGGACAGGGACGAGCAGTACTTC CAWSLGDRDEQYF
TRBD1 14 TRBJ1-6 TRBV19 few TGTGCCAGTAGCCCCGGGACAGGGAATTCACCCCTCCACTTT CASSPGTGNSPLHF
NA 15 TRBJ2-3 TRBV3-1/TRBV3-2 NA TGTGCCAGCAGCCAAGATGGGGGGGCCACAGATACGCAGTATTTT CASSQDGGATDTQYF
NA 13 TRBJ2-2 TRBV5-1 few TGCGCCAGCAGACAGGGGAACACCGGGGAGCTGTTTTTT CASRQGNTGELFF
NA 12 TRBJ2-1 TRBV5-4 NA TGTGCCAGCAGCTTCGGAGGCAATGAGCAGTTCTTC CASSFGGNEQFF
TRBD2 13 TRBJ2-1 TRBV27 once TGTGCCAGCAGTTTTGCGGGGGGTAATGAGCAGTTCTTC CASSFAGGNEQFF